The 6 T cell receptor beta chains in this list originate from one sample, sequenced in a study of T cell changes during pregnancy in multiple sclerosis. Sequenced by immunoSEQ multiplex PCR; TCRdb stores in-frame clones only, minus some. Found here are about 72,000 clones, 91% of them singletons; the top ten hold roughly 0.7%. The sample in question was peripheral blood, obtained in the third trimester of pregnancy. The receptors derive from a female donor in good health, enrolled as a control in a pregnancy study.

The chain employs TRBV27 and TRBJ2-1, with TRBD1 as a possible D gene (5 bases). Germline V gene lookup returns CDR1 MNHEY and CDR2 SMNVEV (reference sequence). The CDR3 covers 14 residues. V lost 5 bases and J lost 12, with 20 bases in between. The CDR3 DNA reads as TGTGCCAGCAGTCTAAATAGGGGCTCAATGGGGCAGTTCTTC. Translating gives CASSLNRGSMGQFF.

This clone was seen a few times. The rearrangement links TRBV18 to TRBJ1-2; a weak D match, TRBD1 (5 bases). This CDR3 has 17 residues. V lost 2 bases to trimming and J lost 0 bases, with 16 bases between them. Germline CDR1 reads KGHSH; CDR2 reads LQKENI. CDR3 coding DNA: TGTGCCAGCTCACCAGGGGGGACTCGCCTATCTAACTATGGCTACACCTTC. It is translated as CASSPGGTRLSNYGYTF.

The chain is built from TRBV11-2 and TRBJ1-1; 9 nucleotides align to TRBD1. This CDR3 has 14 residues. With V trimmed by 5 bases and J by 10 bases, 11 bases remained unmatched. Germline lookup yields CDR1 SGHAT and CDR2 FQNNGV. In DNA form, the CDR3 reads TGTGCCAGCAGCCCCCAGACAGGGGGTGGGGGAGCTTTCTTT. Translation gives CASSPQTGGGGAFF.

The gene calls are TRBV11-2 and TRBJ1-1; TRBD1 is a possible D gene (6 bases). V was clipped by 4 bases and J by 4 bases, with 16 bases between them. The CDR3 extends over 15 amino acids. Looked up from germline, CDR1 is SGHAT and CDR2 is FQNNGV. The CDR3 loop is CASSWGRGGLTEAFF. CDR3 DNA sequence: TGTGCCAGCAGCTGGGGGCGGGGGGGCCTCACTGAAGCTTTCTTT.

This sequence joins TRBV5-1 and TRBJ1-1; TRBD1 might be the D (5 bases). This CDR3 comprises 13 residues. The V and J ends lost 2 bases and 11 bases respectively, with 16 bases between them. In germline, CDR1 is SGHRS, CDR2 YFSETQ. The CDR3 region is CASSFGRGYEAFF. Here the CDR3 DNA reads TGCGCCAGCAGCTTCGGTCGGGGGTATGAGGCTTTCTTT.

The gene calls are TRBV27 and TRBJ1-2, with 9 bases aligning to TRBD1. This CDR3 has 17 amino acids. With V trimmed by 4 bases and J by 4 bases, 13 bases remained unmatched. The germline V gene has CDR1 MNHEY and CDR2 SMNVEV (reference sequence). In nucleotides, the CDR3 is TGTGCCAGCAGTTCCCTCGGGGGGGGACAGGGCATCTATGGCTACACCTTC. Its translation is CASSSLGGGQGIYGYTF.